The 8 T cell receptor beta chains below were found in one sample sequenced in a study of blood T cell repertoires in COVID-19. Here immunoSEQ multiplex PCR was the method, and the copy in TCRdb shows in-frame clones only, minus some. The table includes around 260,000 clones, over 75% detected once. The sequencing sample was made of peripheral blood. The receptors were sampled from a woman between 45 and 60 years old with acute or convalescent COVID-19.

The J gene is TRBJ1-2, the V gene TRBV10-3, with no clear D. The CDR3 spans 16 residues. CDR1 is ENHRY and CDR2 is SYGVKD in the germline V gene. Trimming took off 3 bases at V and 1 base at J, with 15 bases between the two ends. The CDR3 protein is CAISDWIERNNYGYTF. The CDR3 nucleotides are TGTGCCATCAGTGATTGGATAGAGCGAAATAACTATGGCTACACCTTC.

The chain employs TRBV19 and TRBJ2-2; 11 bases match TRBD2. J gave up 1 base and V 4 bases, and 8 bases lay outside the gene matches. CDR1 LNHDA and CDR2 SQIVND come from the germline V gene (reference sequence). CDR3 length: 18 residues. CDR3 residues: CASSTHPGTSGNTGELFF. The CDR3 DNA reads TGTGCCAGTAGTACCCACCCCGGGACTAGCGGGAACACCGGGGAGCTGTTTTTT.

The CDR3 region is CASSPSGTSAYNEQFF. The CDR3 region has the DNA TGTGCCAGCAGCCCATCCGGGACTAGCGCCTACAATGAGCAGTTCTTC. This rearrangement joins TRBV7-3 to TRBJ2-1, with TRBD2 matching over 10 bases. Germline V gives CDR1 SGHTA, CDR2 FQGTGA. The CDR3 has 16 residues. Germline trimming cut 5 bases from V and 2 bases from J; bases unmatched to any gene: 6. Full variable domain (remainder filled in from reference TRBV7-3 and TRBJ2-1): GAGVSQTPSNKVTEKGKYVELRCDPISGHTALYWYRQSLGQGPEFLIYFQGTGAADDSGLPNDRFFAVRPEGSVSTLKIQRTERGDSAVYLCASSPSGTSAYNEQFFGPGTRLTVL.

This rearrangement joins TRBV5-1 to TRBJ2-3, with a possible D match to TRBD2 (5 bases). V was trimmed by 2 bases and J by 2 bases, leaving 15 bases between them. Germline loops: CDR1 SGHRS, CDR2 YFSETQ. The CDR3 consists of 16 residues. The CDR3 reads CASSFTIQAATDTQYF. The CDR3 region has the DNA TGCGCCAGCAGCTTTACTATCCAAGCGGCCACAGATACGCAGTATTTT.

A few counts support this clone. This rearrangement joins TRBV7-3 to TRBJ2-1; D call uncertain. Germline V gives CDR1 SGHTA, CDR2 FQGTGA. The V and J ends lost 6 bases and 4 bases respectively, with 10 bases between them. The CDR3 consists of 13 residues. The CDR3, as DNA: TGTGCCAGCAGTTTAGACACTTACAATGAGCAGTTCTTC. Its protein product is CASSLDTYNEQFF.

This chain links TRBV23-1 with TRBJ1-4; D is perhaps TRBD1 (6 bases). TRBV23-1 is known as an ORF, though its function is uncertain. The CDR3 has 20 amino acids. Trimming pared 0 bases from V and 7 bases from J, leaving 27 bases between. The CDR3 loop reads CASSQSAHGVSRDNGEKLFF. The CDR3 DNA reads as TGCGCCAGCAGTCAATCAGCCCACGGTGTGAGCCGGGACAATGGTGAAAAACTGTTTTTT.

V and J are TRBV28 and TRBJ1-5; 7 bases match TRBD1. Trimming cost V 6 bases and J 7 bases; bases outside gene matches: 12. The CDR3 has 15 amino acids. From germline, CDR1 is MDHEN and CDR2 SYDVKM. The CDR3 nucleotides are TGTGCCAGCAGCCGACGGGGGACAGCGGGCCAGCCCCAGCATTTT. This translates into CASSRRGTAGQPQHF.

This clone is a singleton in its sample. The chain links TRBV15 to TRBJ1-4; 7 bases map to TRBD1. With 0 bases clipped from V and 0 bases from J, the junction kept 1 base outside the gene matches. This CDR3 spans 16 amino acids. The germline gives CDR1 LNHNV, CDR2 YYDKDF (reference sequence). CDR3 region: CATSRDQGATNEKLFF. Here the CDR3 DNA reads TGTGCCACCAGCAGAGATCAGGGGGCAACTAATGAAAAACTGTTTTTT.